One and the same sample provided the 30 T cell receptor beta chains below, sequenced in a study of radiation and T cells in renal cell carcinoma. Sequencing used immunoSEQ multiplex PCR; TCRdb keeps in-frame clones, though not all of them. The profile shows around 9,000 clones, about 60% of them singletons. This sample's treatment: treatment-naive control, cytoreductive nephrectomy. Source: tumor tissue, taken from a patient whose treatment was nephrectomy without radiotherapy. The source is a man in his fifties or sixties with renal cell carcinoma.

CDR3 nucleotides: TGTGCCAGCAGTTTAGCAGGGTGGAATGGCTACACCTTC. Translating it yields CASSLAGWNGYTF. V usage is TRBV27 and J usage is TRBJ1-2; possible D gene TRBD1, 5 bases. CDR3 length: 13 residues. Germline V lookup: CDR1 MNHEY, CDR2 SMNVEV (reference sequence). Trimming pared 2 bases from V and 6 bases from J, leaving 10 bases between.

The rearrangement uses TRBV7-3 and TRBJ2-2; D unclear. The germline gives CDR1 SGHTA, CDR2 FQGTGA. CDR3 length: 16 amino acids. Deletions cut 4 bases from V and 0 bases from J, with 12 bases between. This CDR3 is CASSSQAVSNTGELFF. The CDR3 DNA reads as TGTGCCAGCAGCTCCCAGGCGGTGTCGAACACCGGGGAGCTGTTTTTT.

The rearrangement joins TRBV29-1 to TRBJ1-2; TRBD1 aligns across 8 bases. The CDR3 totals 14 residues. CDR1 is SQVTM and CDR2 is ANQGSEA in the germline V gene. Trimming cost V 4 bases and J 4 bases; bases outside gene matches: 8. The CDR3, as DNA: TGCAGCGTTGTCCGGGACAGGAACCTCTATGGCTACACCTTC. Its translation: CSVVRDRNLYGYTF.

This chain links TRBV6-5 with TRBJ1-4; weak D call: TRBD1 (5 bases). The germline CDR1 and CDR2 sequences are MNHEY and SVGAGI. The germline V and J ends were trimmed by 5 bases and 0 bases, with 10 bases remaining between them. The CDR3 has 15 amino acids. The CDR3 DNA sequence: TGTGCCAGCAGTGGGGCCCGCTCAACTAATGAAAAACTGTTTTTT. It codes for CASSGARSTNEKLFF.

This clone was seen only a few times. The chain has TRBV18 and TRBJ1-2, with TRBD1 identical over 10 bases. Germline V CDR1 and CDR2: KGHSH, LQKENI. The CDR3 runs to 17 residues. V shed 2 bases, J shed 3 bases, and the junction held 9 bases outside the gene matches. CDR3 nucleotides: TGTGCCAGCTCACCAACGAGGGGACAGGGGCCGGACTATGGCTACACCTTC. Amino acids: CASSPTRGQGPDYGYTF.

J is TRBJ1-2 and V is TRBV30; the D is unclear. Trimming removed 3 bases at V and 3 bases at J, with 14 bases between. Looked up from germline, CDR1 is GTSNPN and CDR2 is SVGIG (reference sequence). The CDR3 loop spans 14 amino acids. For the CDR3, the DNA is TGTGCCTGGAGCGCCCTCGGTGCCTACTATGGCTACACCTTC. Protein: CAWSALGAYYGYTF. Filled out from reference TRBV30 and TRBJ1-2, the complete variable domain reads SQTIHQWPATLVQPVGSPLSLECTVEGTSNPNLYWYRQAAGRGLQLLFYSVGIGQISSEVPQNLSASRPQDRQFILSSKKLLLSDSGFYLCAWSALGAYYGYTFGSGTRLTVV.

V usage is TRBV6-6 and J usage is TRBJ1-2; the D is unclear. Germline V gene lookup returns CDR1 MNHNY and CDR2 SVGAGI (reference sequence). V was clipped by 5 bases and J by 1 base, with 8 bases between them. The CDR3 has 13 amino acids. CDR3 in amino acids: CASSPDYNYGYTF. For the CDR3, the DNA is TGTGCCAGCAGTCCCGATTATAACTATGGCTACACCTTC.

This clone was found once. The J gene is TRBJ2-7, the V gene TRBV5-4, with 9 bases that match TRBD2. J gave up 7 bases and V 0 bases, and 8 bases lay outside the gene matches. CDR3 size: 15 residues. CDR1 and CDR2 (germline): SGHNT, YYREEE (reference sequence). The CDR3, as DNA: TGTGCCAGCAGCTTGGTATTAGCGGGAGAGGGAGAGCAGTACTTC. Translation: CASSLVLAGEGEQYF.

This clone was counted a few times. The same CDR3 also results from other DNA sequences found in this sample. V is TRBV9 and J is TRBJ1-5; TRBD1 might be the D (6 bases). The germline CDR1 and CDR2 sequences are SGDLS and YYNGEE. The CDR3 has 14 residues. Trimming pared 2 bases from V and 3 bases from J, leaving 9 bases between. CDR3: CASSVGGPNQPQHF. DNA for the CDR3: TGTGCCAGCAGCGTCGGGGGGCCCAATCAGCCCCAGCATTTT.

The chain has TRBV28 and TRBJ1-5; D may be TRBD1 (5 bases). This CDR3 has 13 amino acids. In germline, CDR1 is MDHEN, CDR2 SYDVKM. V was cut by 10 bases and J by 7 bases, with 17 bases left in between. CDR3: CATLAPGGQPQHF. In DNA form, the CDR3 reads TGTGCCACCCTCGCCCCTGGGGGGCAGCCCCAGCATTTT.

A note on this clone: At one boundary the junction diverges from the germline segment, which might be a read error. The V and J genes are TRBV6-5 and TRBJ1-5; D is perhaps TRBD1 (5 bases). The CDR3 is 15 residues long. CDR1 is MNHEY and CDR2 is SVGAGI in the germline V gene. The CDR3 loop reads CASRYSGQRHQPQHF. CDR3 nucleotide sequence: TGTGCCAGCAGATATTCAGGGCAACGACATCAGCCCCAGCACTTT.

The CDR3 DNA reads as TGTGCCAGCAGCTTGGGTGCGGGAGTCTCCGGGGATGAGCAGTTCTTC. Translating gives CASSLGAGVSGDEQFF. V usage is TRBV5-4 and J usage is TRBJ2-1; 7 nucleotides match TRBD2. CDR3 length: 16 amino acids. Trimming removed 0 bases from V and 8 bases from J; junction bases left unmatched: 11. Germline assignment: CDR1 SGHNT and CDR2 YYREEE (reference sequence).

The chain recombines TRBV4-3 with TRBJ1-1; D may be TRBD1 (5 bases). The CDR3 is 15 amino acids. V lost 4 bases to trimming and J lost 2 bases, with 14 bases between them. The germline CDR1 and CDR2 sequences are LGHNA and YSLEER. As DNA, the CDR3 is TGCGCCAGCAGCCGCTTGGGACCCAGTAACACTGAAGCTTTCTTT. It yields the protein CASSRLGPSNTEAFF.

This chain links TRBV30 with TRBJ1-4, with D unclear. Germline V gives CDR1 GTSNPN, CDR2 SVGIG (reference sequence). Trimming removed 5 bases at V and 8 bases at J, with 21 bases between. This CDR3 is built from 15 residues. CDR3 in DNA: TGTGCCTGGTCCTTTACGGACGGAAGGCAAGAAAAACTGTTTTTT. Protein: CAWSFTDGRQEKLFF.

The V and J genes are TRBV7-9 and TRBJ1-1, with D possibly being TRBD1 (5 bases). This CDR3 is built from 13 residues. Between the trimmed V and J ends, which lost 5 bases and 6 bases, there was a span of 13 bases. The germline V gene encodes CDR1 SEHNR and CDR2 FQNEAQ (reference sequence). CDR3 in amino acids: CASSPPRAAEAFF. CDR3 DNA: TGTGCCAGCAGCCCCCCCAGGGCGGCTGAAGCTTTCTTT. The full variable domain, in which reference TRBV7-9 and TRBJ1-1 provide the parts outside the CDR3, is DTGVSQNPRHKITKRGQNVTFRCDPISEHNRLYWYRQTLGQGPEFLTYFQNEAQLEKSRLLSDRFSAERPKGSFSTLEIQRTEQGDSAMYLCASSPPRAAEAFFGQGTRLTVV.

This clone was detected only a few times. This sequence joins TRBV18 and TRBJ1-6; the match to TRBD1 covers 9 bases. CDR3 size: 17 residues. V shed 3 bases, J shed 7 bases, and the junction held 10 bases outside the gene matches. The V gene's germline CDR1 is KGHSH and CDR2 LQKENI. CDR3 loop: CASSPFDRGFGNSPLHF. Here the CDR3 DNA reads TGTGCCAGCTCACCCTTCGACAGGGGGTTCGGGAATTCACCCCTCCACTTT.

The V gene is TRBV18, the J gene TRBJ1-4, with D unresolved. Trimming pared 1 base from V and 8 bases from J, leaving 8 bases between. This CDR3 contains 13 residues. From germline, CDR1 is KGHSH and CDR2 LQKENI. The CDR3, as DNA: TGTGCCAGCTCACCACGGGCGGCAGAAAAACTGTTTTTT. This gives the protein CASSPRAAEKLFF.

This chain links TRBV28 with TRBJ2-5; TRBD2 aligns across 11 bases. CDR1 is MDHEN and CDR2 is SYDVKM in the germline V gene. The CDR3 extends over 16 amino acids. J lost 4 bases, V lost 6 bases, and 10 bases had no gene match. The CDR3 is CASSAPTSGSRETQYF. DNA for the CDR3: TGTGCCAGCAGCGCTCCAACTAGCGGGAGTCGAGAGACCCAGTACTTC.

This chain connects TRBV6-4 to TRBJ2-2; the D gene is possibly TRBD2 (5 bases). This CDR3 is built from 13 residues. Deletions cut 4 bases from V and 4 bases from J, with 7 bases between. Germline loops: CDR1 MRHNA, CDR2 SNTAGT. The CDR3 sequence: CASSVSGTGELFF. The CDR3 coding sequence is TGTGCCAGCAGTGTCAGCGGCACCGGGGAGCTGTTTTTT.

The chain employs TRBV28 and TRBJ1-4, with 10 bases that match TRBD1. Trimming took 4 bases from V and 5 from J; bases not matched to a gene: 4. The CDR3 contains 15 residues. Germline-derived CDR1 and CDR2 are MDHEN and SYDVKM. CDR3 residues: CASSSAGQGNEKLFF. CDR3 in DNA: TGTGCCAGCAGTTCGGCGGGACAGGGGAATGAAAAACTGTTTTTT.

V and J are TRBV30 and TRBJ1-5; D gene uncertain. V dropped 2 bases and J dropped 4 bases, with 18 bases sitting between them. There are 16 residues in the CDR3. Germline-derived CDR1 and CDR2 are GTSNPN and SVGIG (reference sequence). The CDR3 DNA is TGTGCCTGGAGTCTCTCCGGTGGGTCCTATAATCAGCCCCAGCATTTT. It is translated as CAWSLSGGSYNQPQHF.

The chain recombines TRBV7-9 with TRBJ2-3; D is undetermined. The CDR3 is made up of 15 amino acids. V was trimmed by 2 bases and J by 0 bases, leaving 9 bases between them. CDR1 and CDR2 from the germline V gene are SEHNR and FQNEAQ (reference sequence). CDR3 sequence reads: CASSLLGSSTDTQYF. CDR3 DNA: TGTGCCAGCAGCTTATTGGGCTCCAGCACAGATACGCAGTATTTT.

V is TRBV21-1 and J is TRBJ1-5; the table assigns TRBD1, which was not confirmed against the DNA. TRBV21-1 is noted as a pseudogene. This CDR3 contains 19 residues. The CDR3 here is CASSKAQVIRGSGNQPQHF. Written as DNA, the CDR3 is TGTGCCAGCAGCAAAGCCCAGGTTATAAGGGGGAGTGGCAATCAGCCCCAGCATTTT.

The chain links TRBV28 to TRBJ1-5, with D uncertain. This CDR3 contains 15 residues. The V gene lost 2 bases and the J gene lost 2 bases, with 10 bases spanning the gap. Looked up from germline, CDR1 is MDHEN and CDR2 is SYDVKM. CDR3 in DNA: TGTGCCAGCAGTTTACGCGCCGCGGGCAATCAGCCCCAGCATTTT. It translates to CASSLRAAGNQPQHF. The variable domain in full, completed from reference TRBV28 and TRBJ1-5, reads DVKVTQSSRYLVKRTGEKVFLECVQDMDHENMFWYRQDPGLGLRLIYFSYDVKMKEKGDIPEGYSVSREKKERFSLILESASTNQTSMYLCASSLRAAGNQPQHFGDGTRLSIL.

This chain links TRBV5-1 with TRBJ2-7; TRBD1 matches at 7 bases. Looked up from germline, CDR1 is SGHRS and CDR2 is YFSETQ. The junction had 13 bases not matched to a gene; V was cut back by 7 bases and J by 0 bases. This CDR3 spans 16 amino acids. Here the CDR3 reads CASRQGVAVSSYEQYF. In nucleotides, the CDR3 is TGCGCCAGCCGGCAGGGGGTAGCCGTGAGCTCCTACGAGCAGTACTTC.

Here the CDR3 reads CASSSLPPGNTIYF. CDR3 coding DNA: TGTGCCAGCAGCTCGTTGCCCCCTGGAAACACCATATATTTT. The V and J genes are TRBV7-2 and TRBJ1-3; D gene ambiguous. The V end lost 4 bases, the J end lost 2 bases, and 9 bases lay between the germline ends. The CDR3 consists of 14 residues. CDR1 is SGHTA and CDR2 is FQGNSA in the germline V gene.

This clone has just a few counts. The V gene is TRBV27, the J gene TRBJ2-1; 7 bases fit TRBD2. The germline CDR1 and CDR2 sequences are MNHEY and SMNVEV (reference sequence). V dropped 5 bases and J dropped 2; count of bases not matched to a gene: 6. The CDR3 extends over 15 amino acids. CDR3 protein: CASSVLALTYNEQFF. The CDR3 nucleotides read TGTGCCAGCAGTGTACTAGCGCTCACCTACAATGAGCAGTTCTTC.

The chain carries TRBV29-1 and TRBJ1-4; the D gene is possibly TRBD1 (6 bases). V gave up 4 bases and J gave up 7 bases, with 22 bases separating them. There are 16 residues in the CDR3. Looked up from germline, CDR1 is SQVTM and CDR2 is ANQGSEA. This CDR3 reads CSVGRSRGAGSEKLFF. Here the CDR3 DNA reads TGCAGCGTTGGAAGGTCAAGGGGGGCCGGTAGTGAAAAACTGTTTTTT.

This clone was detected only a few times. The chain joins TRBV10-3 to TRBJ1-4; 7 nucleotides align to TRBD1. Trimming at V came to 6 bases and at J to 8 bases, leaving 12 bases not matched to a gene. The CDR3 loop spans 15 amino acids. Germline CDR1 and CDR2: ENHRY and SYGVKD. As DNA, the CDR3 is TGTGCCATCAGGGCAACTAGGGGGCCGGGGGAAAAACTGTTTTTT. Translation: CAIRATRGPGEKLFF.

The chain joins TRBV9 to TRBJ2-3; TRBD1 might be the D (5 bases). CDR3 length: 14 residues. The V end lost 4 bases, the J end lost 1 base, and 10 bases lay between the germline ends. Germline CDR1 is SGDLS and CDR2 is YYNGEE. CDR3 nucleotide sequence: TGTGCCAGCAGCCCCCTGACAGGCACAGATACGCAGTATTTT. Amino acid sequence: CASSPLTGTDTQYF.